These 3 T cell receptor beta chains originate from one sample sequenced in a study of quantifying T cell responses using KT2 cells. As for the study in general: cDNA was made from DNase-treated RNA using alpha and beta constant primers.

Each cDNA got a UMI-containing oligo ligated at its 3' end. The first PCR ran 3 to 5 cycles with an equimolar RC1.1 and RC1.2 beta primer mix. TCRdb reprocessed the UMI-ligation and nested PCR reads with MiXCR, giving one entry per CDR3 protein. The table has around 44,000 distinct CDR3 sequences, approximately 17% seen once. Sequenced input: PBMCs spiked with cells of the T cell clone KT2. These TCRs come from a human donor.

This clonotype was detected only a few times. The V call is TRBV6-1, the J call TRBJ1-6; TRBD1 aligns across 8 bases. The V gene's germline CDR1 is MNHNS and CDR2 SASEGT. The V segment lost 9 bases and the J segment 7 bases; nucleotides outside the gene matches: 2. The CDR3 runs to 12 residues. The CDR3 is CARGDRNSPLHF. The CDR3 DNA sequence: TGTGCCAGGGGGGACAGGAATTCACCCCTCCACTTT.

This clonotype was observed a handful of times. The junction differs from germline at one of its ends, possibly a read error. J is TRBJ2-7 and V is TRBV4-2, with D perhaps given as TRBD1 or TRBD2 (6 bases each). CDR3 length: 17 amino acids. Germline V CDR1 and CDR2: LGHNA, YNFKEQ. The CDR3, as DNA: TGTGCCAGCAGCCAACCCTTAGCGGCAGGGGACTCGCGCGCCCCAACTTTC. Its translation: CASSQPLAAGDSRAPTF.

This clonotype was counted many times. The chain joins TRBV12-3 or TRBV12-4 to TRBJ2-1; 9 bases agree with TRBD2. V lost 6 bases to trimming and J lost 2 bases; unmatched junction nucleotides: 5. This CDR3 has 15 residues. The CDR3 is CASSAGGGTYNEQFF. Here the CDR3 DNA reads TGTGCCAGCAGCGCGGGGGGGGGCACCTACAATGAGCAGTTCTTC.